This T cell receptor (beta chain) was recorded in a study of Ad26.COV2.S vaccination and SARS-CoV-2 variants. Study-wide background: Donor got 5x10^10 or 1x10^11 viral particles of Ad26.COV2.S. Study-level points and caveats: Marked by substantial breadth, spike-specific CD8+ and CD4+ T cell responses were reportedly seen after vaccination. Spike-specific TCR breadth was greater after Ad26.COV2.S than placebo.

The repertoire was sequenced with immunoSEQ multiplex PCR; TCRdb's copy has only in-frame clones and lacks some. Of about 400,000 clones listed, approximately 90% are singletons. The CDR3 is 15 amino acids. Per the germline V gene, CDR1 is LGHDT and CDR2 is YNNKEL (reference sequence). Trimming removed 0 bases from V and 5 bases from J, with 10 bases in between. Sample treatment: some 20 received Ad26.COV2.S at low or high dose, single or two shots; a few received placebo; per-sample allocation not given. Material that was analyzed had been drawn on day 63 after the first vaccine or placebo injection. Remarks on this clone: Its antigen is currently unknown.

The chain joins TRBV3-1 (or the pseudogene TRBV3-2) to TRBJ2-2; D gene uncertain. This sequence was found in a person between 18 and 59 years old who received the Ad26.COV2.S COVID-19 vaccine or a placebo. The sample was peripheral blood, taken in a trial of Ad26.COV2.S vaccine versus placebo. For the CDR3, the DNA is TGTGCCAGCAGCCAAGAGCTCAAGGGTACCGGGGAGCTGTTTTTT. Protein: CASSQELKGTGELFF.